This TCR beta chain was profiled in a study of tumor and adjacent non-tumor tissue in lung cancer. This clonotype has a handful of counts. A much larger clone sits a single nucleotide away, making a read error possible. The template was RNA from unsorted bulk tissue. More than 3 cm separated this lung sample from the edge of the tumor. Three rounds of nested PCR, following a modified ARM-PCR protocol, produced the TCRbeta library. TCRdb passed the multiplex PCR reads through MiXCR, listing each CDR3 protein once. The table has about 67,000 distinct CDR3 sequences, roughly 77% seen once. The CDR3 covers 13 residues. Germline V lookup: CDR1 SGHRS, CDR2 YFSETQ.

The chain couples TRBV5-1 to TRBJ1-1; 8 bases are shared with TRBD1. The sequencing sample was made of distant non-tumor lung tissue. This TCR was sampled from a man aged 55-75 years with non-small cell lung cancer. This chain's CDR3 is CASSYRGDTEALF. The CDR3 nucleotides are TGCGCCAGCAGCTACAGGGGGGACACTGAAGCTCTCTTT.